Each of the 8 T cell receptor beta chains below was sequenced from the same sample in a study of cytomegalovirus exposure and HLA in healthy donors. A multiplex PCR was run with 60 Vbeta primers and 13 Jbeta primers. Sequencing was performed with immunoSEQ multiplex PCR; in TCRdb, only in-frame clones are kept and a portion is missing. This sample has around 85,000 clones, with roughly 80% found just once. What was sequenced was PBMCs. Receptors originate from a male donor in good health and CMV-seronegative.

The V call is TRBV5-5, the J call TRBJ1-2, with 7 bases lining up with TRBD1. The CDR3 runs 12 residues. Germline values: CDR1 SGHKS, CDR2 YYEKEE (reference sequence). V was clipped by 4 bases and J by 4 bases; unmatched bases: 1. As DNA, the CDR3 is TGTGCCAGCAGCCGGGACAGCTATGGCTACACCTTC. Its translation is CASSRDSYGYTF.

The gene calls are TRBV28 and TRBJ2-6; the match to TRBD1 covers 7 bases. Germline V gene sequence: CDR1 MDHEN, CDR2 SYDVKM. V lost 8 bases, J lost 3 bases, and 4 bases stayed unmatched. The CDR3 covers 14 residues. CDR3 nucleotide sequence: TGTGCCAGCGAGACAGGGTATGGGGCCAACGTCCTGACTTTC. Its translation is CASETGYGANVLTF. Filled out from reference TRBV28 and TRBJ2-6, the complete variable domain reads DVKVTQSSRYLVKRTGEKVFLECVQDMDHENMFWYRQDPGLGLRLIYFSYDVKMKEKGDIPEGYSVSREKKERFSLILESASTNQTSMYLCASETGYGANVLTFGAGSRLTVL.

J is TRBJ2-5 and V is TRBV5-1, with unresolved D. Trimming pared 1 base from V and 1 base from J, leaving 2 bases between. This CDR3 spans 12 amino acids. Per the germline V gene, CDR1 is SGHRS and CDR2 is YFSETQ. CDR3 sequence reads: CASSLRQETQYF. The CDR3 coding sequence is TGCGCCAGCAGCTTGCGCCAAGAGACCCAGTACTTC.

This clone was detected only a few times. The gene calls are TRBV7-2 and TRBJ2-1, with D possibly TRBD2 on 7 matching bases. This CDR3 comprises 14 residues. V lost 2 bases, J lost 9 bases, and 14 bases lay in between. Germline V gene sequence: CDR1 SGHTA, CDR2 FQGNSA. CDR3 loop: CASSLNPGGFEQFF. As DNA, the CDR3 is TGTGCCAGCAGCTTAAACCCGGGGGGCTTTGAGCAGTTCTTC.

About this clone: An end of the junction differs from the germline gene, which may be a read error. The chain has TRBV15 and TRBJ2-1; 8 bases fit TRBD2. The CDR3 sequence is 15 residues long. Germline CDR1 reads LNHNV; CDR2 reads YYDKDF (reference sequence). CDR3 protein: CAASRAREGFHEQFF. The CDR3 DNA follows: TGTGCCGCCAGCAGAGCACGGGAGGGGTTCCATGAGCAGTTCTTC.

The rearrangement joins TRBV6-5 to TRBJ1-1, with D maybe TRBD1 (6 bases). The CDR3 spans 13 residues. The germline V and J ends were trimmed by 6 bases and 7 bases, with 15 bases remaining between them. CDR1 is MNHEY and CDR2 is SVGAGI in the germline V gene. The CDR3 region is CASRPGQGNEAFF. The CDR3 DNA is TGTGCCAGCAGACCGGGACAAGGAAATGAAGCTTTCTTT.

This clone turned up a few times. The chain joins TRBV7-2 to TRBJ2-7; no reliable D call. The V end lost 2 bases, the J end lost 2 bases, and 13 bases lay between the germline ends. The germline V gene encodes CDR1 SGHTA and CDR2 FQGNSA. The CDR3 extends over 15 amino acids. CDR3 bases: TGTGCCAGCAGCTTAACTGTAGCCGCGGCCTACGAGCAGTACTTC. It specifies CASSLTVAAAYEQYF.

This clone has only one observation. CDR3 bases: TGTGCCAGCAGTAAAGGACGGGAGGGGCAAAAACTGTTTTTT. Its translation: CASSKGREGQKLFF. The chain employs TRBV6-6 and TRBJ1-4, with D possibly matching TRBD1 (5 bases). V lost 5 bases and J lost 9, with 16 bases in between. This CDR3 is built from 14 residues. Germline CDR1 and CDR2: MNHNY and SVGAGI (reference sequence).